Included here is one T cell receptor beta chain sequence, with context. What antigen it recognizes has not been identified. Base-call qualities are not available, and no considerably larger clone is one nucleotide away. The data stem from a study of cytomegalovirus exposure and HLA in healthy donors (dated by TCRdb to 2015 to 2018). Study-wide context: According to an earlier analysis of a few hundred of the donors, about 170 million T cells yielded over 100 million unique TCR beta sequences and less than 300 Gb of sequence data. An early release that covered about 600 HLA-typed donors contained around 300 gigabases of sequencing data and around 85 million unique TCR sequences. The genetic ancestry cluster associated with self-reported Caucasian donors included about 81% of the approximately 430 genotyped donors. The study aimed to test whether cataloging public T cell receptors could reveal signatures of past pathogen exposure. The study profiled the T cell repertoires of 500 to 800 subjects by immunosequencing and related them to cytomegalovirus serostatus. A separate validation cohort of about 110 different subjects was used in addition to the approximately 700-subject first cohort. High-throughput TCR immunosequencing, statistical association of individual TCRs with disease status, and machine learning were combined to predict cytomegalovirus infection status. A later analysis re-examined previously published TCR beta repertoires from about 670 donors and added high-resolution HLA genotyping to investigate patterns of TCR occurrence. In the later analysis, no new phenotypic data were used to find candidate immune exposures; instead, reliance was placed on TCR beta sequences and their occurrence across donors. In an earlier analysis of around 540 of the donors, high-throughput TCR beta sequencing was used to judge whether each TCR beta V gene segment behaved as functional or pseudogenic. Alongside the repertoire data, information on donor age, sex, ethnicity and CMV serostatus was compiled. Genome-wide SNP genotypes for about three fifths of the 666 donors were used in a later genetic analysis, which treated that subset as a discovery cohort. Every repertoire in the discovery cohort had been generated on one and the same sequencing platform. Both class I and class II loci were covered by HLA typing, at four-digit resolution. Typing coverage differed by locus: A, B, C, DRB1 and DQB1 were typed in roughly 620-630 donors, DQA1 in roughly 510, DPA1 in some 610, and DPB1 in 472. Roughly 5 DR-DQ haplotypes were handled as single units for association and clustering, since linkage in the cohort was strong. On average, about 200,000 unique TCR beta nucleotide sequences were sequenced per donor among 350 to 400 genotyped donors of the cohort, with about 19% of those sequences being non-productive. Results and caveats for the whole study, not just this receptor: The authors suggested that the approach could potentially be generalized to other disease states and immunological phenotypes. In vitro tests confirmed that a few of the cytomegalovirus-associated TCR beta chains recognize cytomegalovirus antigens. In a later genetic analysis, a missense DCLRE1C variant was associated with V-gene and J-gene trimming of TCR beta chains, and the association was replicated in an independent cohort. In a later analysis, several top co-occurrence clusters were reported to appear linked to parvovirus B19, influenza, CMV and Epstein-Barr virus. According to a later genetic analysis, donors in an Asian-associated ancestry cluster had fewer N-insertions in productive TCRs than the approximately 630-donor mean. A further reported finding was that TCR beta sequences accurately predicted the HLA-A and HLA-B alleles for most subjects in the first cohort. In a later analysis, most CMV-associated TCR beta chains were found to appear HLA-restricted, with HLA associations seemingly driven largely by CMV exposure. A later analysis associated about 17,000 TCR beta sequences with specific HLA alleles at a false discovery rate of 0.05. Strong co-occurrence of HLA alleles, especially DR and DQ, made assigning TCR associations to individual alleles difficult. For the cohort, immune exposure information was limited to CMV serostatus. An earlier analysis of some 590 of the donors showed that most TCR beta V segments appeared in productive rearrangements either about 87% or about 30% of the time, which broadly matched IMGT annotations. The cohort was sequenced for TCR beta chains only, and without alpha or paired-chain data the features that could be detected were limited. The study listed approximately 150 TCR beta chains as associated with cytomegalovirus. According to a later analysis, TCR association rates differed among HLA loci, with DRB1 alleles showing the most associated TCRs and HLA-C alleles showing the fewest. Most TCR sequences were seen in very few donors, while some public TCRs were found in many individuals. A later analysis found that HLA-associated TCR beta chains were more clonally expanded and had lower generation probabilities than equally common non-associated chains. Correlated functional status among segregating V segments might reflect linkage disequilibrium, but an unknown experimental factor could not be ruled out. Because counts were too low, under 20 rarely observed V segments, including chromosome 9 orphons, were left out of the earlier analysis of approximately 580 of the donors. Because HLA typing was unavailable for some donors at each locus, only the typed subset was used in association tests. In both the original and validation cohorts, the classifier was reported to diagnose cytomegalovirus status with high specificity and sensitivity. A cluster of highly shared sequence variants was judged likely to be a technical artifact of the sequencing pipeline. Roughly uniform sequencing depth across donors was assumed in presence/absence analyses, although this assumption may not hold.

Library creation used the immunoSEQ multiplex PCR assay. The multiplex PCR relied on a mix of 60 forward primers for TCR Vbeta segments and 13 reverse primers for TCR Jbeta segments. Amplification of the CDR3 region of rearranged TCR beta genes was performed with a multiplex PCR assay on genomic DNA. The amplified TCR beta libraries were sequenced on the Illumina HiSeq System as 87-base-pair reads. As for the authors' bioinformatics: A later analysis counted 65 million to 90 million unique TCR beta chains across the 640 or so repertoires, and around 9.9 million of these chains were shared by at least two donors. Raw reads were error-corrected and collapsed into unique sequences with a nearest-neighbor algorithm that merged closely related sequences to remove PCR and sequencing errors. CDR3 sequences were aligned to IMGT reference sequences to assign V, D and J gene segments. For a sequence to be retained, a match of at least six nucleotides was required to both a V gene segment and a J gene segment. Rearrangements were classified as productive when the CDR3 lacked stop codons and remained in frame with V and J, and all other rearrangements were classified as non-productive. Following IMGT convention, CDR3 was defined as the stretch from the second conserved V-encoded cysteine to the conserved J-encoded phenylalanine. The earlier analysis of 587 of the donors excluded sequences that lacked an unambiguous match to a single V gene segment. An earlier analysis of several hundred of the donors called V segments functional above 56.7% productive rearrangements and segregating when the between-donor standard deviation exceeded 5%. A statistical classification framework was built for diagnosing cytomegalovirus status from the catalog of TCR beta chain sequences. A later analysis assigned V and J genes by comparing TCR nucleotide sequences with IMGT/GENE-DB human TR gene sequences. A later analysis assigned CDR3 sequences and most-parsimonious VDJ recombination scenarios with the TCRdist pipeline. A later analysis defined each TCR beta chain by its CDR3 amino acid sequence plus V-gene family, and excluded reads lacking a unique V-gene family. A later analysis removed several hundred highly shared, low-generation-probability nucleotide sequences to deal with suspected cross-contamination and a sequencing artifact. In a later analysis, a clonal expansion index was calculated for each public chain from normalized within-repertoire ranks of inferred template counts. In a later analysis, generation probabilities were computed with a VDJ recombination model fitted to out-of-frame rearrangements, and the resulting probabilities were checked against IGoR. A later analysis scored TCR-TCR, TCR-HLA and TCR-CMV co-occurrence with hypergeometric tests, applying a repertoire-size bias correction to TCR pairs. A later analysis estimated false discovery rates by permuting HLA or CMV assignments 20 times. In a later analysis, co-occurring TCRs were grouped using DBSCAN, with TCRdist sequence similarity added in when clustering inside HLA-allele-positive subsets. Repertoires with fewer than 30,000 or more than 120,000 public chains were left out of co-occurrence clustering, as were about five repertoires with anomalous nucleotide sharing. The table comes from immuneACCESS by way of TCRdb, which keeps in-frame sequences with V and J called. Part of the clones is missing from these tables; in studies checked, under half for an unresolved V gene and the rest for unknown reasons. That table supplies the V and J calls and clone size; D and trimming were determined from the DNA. Across this sample there are 130,000 to 150,000 clones, with 80% seen only once. The ten largest clones capture 4.5% to 5.5% of the sample.

In total, 500 to 700 healthy bone marrow donors made up the cohort. At the time of sampling, every cohort member was nominally healthy, though immune exposures that went unrecorded were likely present. The donor was CMV seronegative and belonged to the group of 380 or so seronegative cohort members. A peripheral blood sample was collected from each donor, and TCR beta sequencing was performed on peripheral blood mononuclear cells. Genomic DNA was extracted from the blood cell samples with the Qiagen DNeasy Blood Extraction Kit. The receptor's source is a man aged 40-55 years in good health and CMV-seronegative. The source material was PBMCs.

At the DNA level, the sequence is TGCAGCGTTGGAGCGGGAACCTACGAGCAGTACTTC. It translates as CSVGAGTYEQYF. Here the chain combines TRBV29-1 and TRBJ2-7; 7 central nucleotides agree with TRBD2. V trim: 4 bases; J trim: 2 bases; unmatched bases: 2. Its CDR3 holds 12 amino acids, cysteine through phenylalanine. Kept here is only the CDR3 DNA, which spans 36 bases and is read in frame from base 1. Per the germline V gene, SQVTM is the CDR1 and ANQGSEA is the CDR2.